A single TCR beta chain is shown here with its context. Its antigen is unidentified. These data are taken from a study of metastatic and nonmetastatic thyroid tumors. On the study more broadly: From malignant and benign thyroid patients, repertoires in blood and in tumor or nodule tissue were compared.

General observations from the study: A significant increase in TCR beta diversity was reportedly seen in malignant thyroid tumors relative to benign nodules, in blood and tumor.

No patient had received any treatment before thyroid surgery. CDR3 size: 11 residues. V was cut by 5 bases and J by 4 bases, with 5 bases left in between. Germline V lookup: CDR1 LNHDA, CDR2 SQIVND (reference sequence). Under the authors' procedure: Built for papillary thyroid cancer, a distant-metastasis classifier drew on CDR3 differences across clinicopathological groups. TCRdb reprocessed the PCR reads using MiXCR. TCRdb, rather than the study authors, made the V and J calls. This sample has around 10,000 clones, with approximately 24% found just once. The chain joins TRBV19 to TRBJ1-2, with D unresolved. This receptor was identified in a female donor with papillary thyroid cancer or a benign thyroid nodule (not recorded which). Some clones in this sample may be carry-over from other donors' samples. Sequencing was carried out using tumor tissue. CDR3 sequence reads: CASSLGYGYTF. In nucleotides, the CDR3 is TGTGCCAGTAGTTTGGGCTATGGCTACACCTTC.